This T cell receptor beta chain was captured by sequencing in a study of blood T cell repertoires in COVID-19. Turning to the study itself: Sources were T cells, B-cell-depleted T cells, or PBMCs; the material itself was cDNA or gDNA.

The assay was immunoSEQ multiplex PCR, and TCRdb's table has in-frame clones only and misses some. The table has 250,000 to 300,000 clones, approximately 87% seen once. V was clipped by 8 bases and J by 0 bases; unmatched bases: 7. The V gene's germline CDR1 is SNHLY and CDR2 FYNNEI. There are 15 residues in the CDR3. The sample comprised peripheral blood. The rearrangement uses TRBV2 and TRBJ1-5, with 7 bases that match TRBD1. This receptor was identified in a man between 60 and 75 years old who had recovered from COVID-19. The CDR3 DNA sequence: TGTGCCAGCTCTACGGGACAGAATAGCAATCAGCCCCAGCATTTT. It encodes CASSTGQNSNQPQHF.